These T cell receptor beta chains were read from a single sample in a study of shared clonotypes between healthy human individuals. TCRdb's copy holds only in-frame clones and misses some; the assay was immunoSEQ multiplex PCR. The sample consists of about a million clones, approximately 75% of them appearing once. Sequencing used memory CD4+ T cells from PBMCs. Receptors were obtained from a man younger than 35 in good health. Some clones in this sample may be carry-over from other donors' samples. The CDR3 runs from the conserved cysteine through the conserved F or W. The D gene is left open where the match is weak. Size values are once, few and many counts, or a class for expanded clones, and some rows have none.

clone size: -; J gene: TRBJ2-1; V gene: TRBV19; D gene: TRBD1; CDR3 DNA: TGTGCCAGTTCTTGGCCGGGACAGTCCTTCAATGAGCAGTTCTTC; CDR3 protein: CASSWPGQSFNEQFF
clone size: -; J gene: TRBJ1-4; V gene: TRBV6-1; D gene: -; CDR3 DNA: TGTGCCAGCAGGGAGTCTGTGGCTAATGAAAAACTGTTTTTT; CDR3 protein: CASRESVANEKLFF
clone size: -; J gene: TRBJ1-1; V gene: TRBV5-1; D gene: -; CDR3 DNA: TGCGCCAGCAGCTTGTTTCTCGAGAGTAACACTGAAGCTTTCTTT; CDR3 protein: CASSLFLESNTEAFF
clone size: few; J gene: TRBJ1-1; V gene: TRBV30; D gene: -; CDR3 DNA: TGTGCCGGGAGACAAACCACTGAAGCTTTCTTT; CDR3 protein: CAGRQTTEAFF
clone size: -; J gene: TRBJ2-3; V gene: TRBV5-1; D gene: -; CDR3 DNA: TGCGCCAGCATGGTGCCTAGCACAGATACGCAGTATTTT; CDR3 protein: CASMVPSTDTQYF
clone size: once; J gene: TRBJ1-4; V gene: TRBV2; D gene: TRBD1; CDR3 DNA: TGTGCCAGCAGCCGTTCCGGACAGGGAGGCGAAAAACTGTTTTTT; CDR3 protein: CASSRSGQGGEKLFF
clone size: few; J gene: TRBJ2-1; V gene: TRBV9; D gene: -; CDR3 DNA: TGTGCCAGCAGCGTAGCCATCCCCCCGCTCAATGAGCAGTTCTTC; CDR3 protein: CASSVAIPPLNEQFF
clone size: -; J gene: TRBJ2-1; V gene: TRBV28; D gene: -; CDR3 DNA: TGTGCCAGCACAGGGGCGGGACCGTACAATGAGCAGTTCTTC; CDR3 protein: CASTGAGPYNEQFF
clone size: -; J gene: TRBJ2-5; V gene: TRBV9; D gene: TRBD1; CDR3 DNA: TGTGCCAGCAGCCCATTTGGGGACAGGGGCCTCCAGGAGACCCAGTACTTC; CDR3 protein: CASSPFGDRGLQETQYF
clone size: few; J gene: TRBJ1-5; V gene: TRBV30; D gene: -; CDR3 DNA: TGTGCCTGGAGTGTCGGGGCGGGCAATCAGCCCCAGCATTTT; CDR3 protein: CAWSVGAGNQPQHF
clone size: once; J gene: TRBJ2-5; V gene: TRBV6-7; D gene: -; CDR3 DNA: TGTGCCAGCAGTTACCCTGGGGCCATCGACTCGCGAGAGACCCAGTACTTC; CDR3 protein: CASSYPGAIDSRETQYF
clone size: -; J gene: TRBJ2-3; V gene: TRBV30; D gene: TRBD2; CDR3 DNA: TGTGCCTGGAGTGTATTGAGCGGGGCTACGCAGTATTTT; CDR3 protein: CAWSVLSGATQYF
clone size: -; J gene: TRBJ2-6; V gene: TRBV5-1; D gene: -; CDR3 DNA: TGCGCCAGCAGCCCCATCGGACAGTACTCTGGGGCCAACGTCCTGACTTTC; CDR3 protein: CASSPIGQYSGANVLTF
clone size: -; J gene: TRBJ2-2; V gene: TRBV9; D gene: TRBD2; CDR3 DNA: TGTGCCAGCAGCCCCCGCACTGGGACTACATCCGGGGAGCTGTTTTTT; CDR3 protein: CASSPRTGTTSGELFF
clone size: -; J gene: TRBJ2-1; V gene: TRBV5-1; D gene: -; CDR3 DNA: TGCGCCACCTCCCCAGCCCCCGGGACAGAGCAGTTCTTC; CDR3 protein: CATSPAPGTEQFF
clone size: -; J gene: TRBJ2-6; V gene: TRBV9; D gene: -; CDR3 DNA: TGTGCCAGCAGCCCCCCTAGGGGAGGGGCCAACGTCCTGACTTTC; CDR3 protein: CASSPPRGGANVLTF
clone size: -; J gene: TRBJ2-3; V gene: TRBV25-1; D gene: TRBD2; CDR3 DNA: TGTGCCAGCAGTACTAGCGGGAGATTAGCAGATACGCAGTATTTT; CDR3 protein: CASSTSGRLADTQYF
clone size: -; J gene: TRBJ2-1; V gene: TRBV5-6; D gene: TRBD2; CDR3 DNA: TGTGCCAGCAGCAGAACTAGCGACAATGAGCAGTTCTTC; CDR3 protein: CASSRTSDNEQFF
clone size: -; J gene: TRBJ2-3; V gene: TRBV5-1; D gene: -; CDR3 DNA: TGCGCCAGCGGAACCACAGGGCTAGCAGATACGCAGTATTTT; CDR3 protein: CASGTTGLADTQYF
clone size: few; J gene: TRBJ1-1; V gene: TRBV19; D gene: -; CDR3 DNA: TGTGCCAGTAAGTGGGACATGAACACTGAAGCTTTCTTT; CDR3 protein: CASKWDMNTEAFF
clone size: -; J gene: TRBJ2-7; V gene: TRBV4-1; D gene: TRBD2; CDR3 DNA: TGCGCCAGCAGCGCGCGGGTGGGCTCGGATTCCAGCGGGAGTACCTACGAGCAGTACTTC; CDR3 protein: CASSARVGSDSSGSTYEQYF
clone size: -; J gene: TRBJ1-5; V gene: TRBV19; D gene: -; CDR3 DNA: TGTGCCAGTAGTAAAACCGCCAGGGATCAGCCCCAGCATTTT; CDR3 protein: CASSKTARDQPQHF
clone size: -; J gene: TRBJ2-1; V gene: TRBV5-1; D gene: TRBD2; CDR3 DNA: TGCGCCAGCAGCTTGGTTCCTAGCGGGAGGGCCGATTATGAGCAGTTCTTC; CDR3 protein: CASSLVPSGRADYEQFF
clone size: -; J gene: TRBJ2-7; V gene: TRBV27; D gene: -; CDR3 DNA: TGTGCCAGCAGTTTGGTCAGGTACTACGAGCAGTACTTC; CDR3 protein: CASSLVRYYEQYF
clone size: -; J gene: TRBJ1-5; V gene: TRBV6-1; D gene: -; CDR3 DNA: TGTGCCAGCAGTGAAAATCGGGGGACTCAGCCCCAGCATTTT; CDR3 protein: CASSENRGTQPQHF
clone size: -; J gene: TRBJ1-1; V gene: TRBV28; D gene: TRBD1; CDR3 DNA: TGTGCCAGCAGTCCGGGACAGGGGGCTACTGAAGCTTTCTTT; CDR3 protein: CASSPGQGATEAFF
clone size: -; J gene: TRBJ2-1; V gene: TRBV5-6; D gene: TRBD2; CDR3 DNA: TGTGCCAGCGGCCTCCCCGGGACTAGCGGCATTCTCTCCTACAATGAGCAGTTCTTC; CDR3 protein: CASGLPGTSGILSYNEQFF
clone size: -; J gene: TRBJ1-1; V gene: TRBV6-1; D gene: -; CDR3 DNA: TGTGCCAGCAGTATAGAACAGGGCACTGAAGCTTTCTTT; CDR3 protein: CASSIEQGTEAFF
clone size: -; J gene: TRBJ2-3; V gene: TRBV9; D gene: TRBD2; CDR3 DNA: TGTGCCAGCAGCGTTGCGGGACTAGCGGGAGGTACGCAGTATTTT; CDR3 protein: CASSVAGLAGGTQYF
clone size: -; J gene: TRBJ2-7; V gene: TRBV29-1; D gene: -; CDR3 DNA: TGCAGCGTACCATCGGACAGCTACGAGCAGTACTTC; CDR3 protein: CSVPSDSYEQYF
clone size: few; J gene: TRBJ1-1; V gene: TRBV2; D gene: -; CDR3 DNA: TGTGCCAGCAAGGGGCGGGAGCGGAACACTGAAGCTTTCTTT; CDR3 protein: CASKGRERNTEAFF
clone size: -; J gene: TRBJ2-1; V gene: TRBV9; D gene: -; CDR3 DNA: TGTGCCAGCAGCGTAGTCGACGAGGAAGTGGATGAGCAGTTCTTC; CDR3 protein: CASSVVDEEVDEQFF
clone size: -; J gene: TRBJ2-1; V gene: TRBV7-9; D gene: TRBD2; CDR3 DNA: TGTGCCAGCAGCCCGAGTTTAGGGGGGACTAGCAATGAGCAGTTCTTC; CDR3 protein: CASSPSLGGTSNEQFF
clone size: -; J gene: TRBJ1-2; V gene: TRBV28; D gene: -; CDR3 DNA: TGTGCCAGCAGTCCCGGGGCCCTCCTTTTTAACTATGGCTACACCTTC; CDR3 protein: CASSPGALLFNYGYTF
clone size: -; J gene: TRBJ2-5; V gene: TRBV6-5; D gene: TRBD1; CDR3 DNA: TGTGCCAGCAGTTCCCTGTACAGGGGGCGGGAGACCCAGTACTTC; CDR3 protein: CASSSLYRGRETQYF
clone size: once; J gene: TRBJ2-3; V gene: TRBV2; D gene: -; CDR3 DNA: TGTGCCAGCAGTGACAGGAGAGGCACAGATACGCAGTATTTT; CDR3 protein: CASSDRRGTDTQYF
clone size: -; J gene: TRBJ2-1; V gene: TRBV27; D gene: TRBD2; CDR3 DNA: TGTGCCAGCAGTTTGCTGACTAGCGGGGCGGCCCACAATGAGCAGTTCTTC; CDR3 protein: CASSLLTSGAAHNEQFF
clone size: -; J gene: TRBJ2-1; V gene: TRBV10-3; D gene: TRBD2; CDR3 DNA: TGTGCCATCAGCGAACGACTAGCGGAATACAATGAGCAGTTCTTC; CDR3 protein: CAISERLAEYNEQFF
clone size: -; J gene: TRBJ2-5; V gene: TRBV20-1; D gene: TRBD2; CDR3 DNA: TGCAGTGGGACTAGCTACGAGACCCAGTACTTC; CDR3 protein: CSGTSYETQYF
clone size: -; J gene: TRBJ2-3; V gene: TRBV7-9; D gene: -; CDR3 DNA: TGTGCCAGCAGCTTGGCGGGGCGCACAGATACGCAGTATTTT; CDR3 protein: CASSLAGRTDTQYF
clone size: -; J gene: TRBJ2-5; V gene: TRBV5-5; D gene: TRBD2; CDR3 DNA: TGTGCCAGCAGCCAGCGGGAGAGGGAGACCCAGTACTTC; CDR3 protein: CASSQRERETQYF
clone size: few; J gene: TRBJ1-4; V gene: TRBV5-4; D gene: -; CDR3 DNA: TGTGCCAGCAGCCTTGCAGGGACCACAGAAAAACTGTTTTTT; CDR3 protein: CASSLAGTTEKLFF
clone size: -; J gene: TRBJ2-5; V gene: TRBV6-1; D gene: -; CDR3 DNA: TGTGCCAGCCGGGGGACAGTTGTATTGGAGACCCAGTACTTC; CDR3 protein: CASRGTVVLETQYF
clone size: -; J gene: TRBJ1-1; V gene: TRBV7-9; D gene: -; CDR3 DNA: TGTGCCAGCAGCGCAGACAGGACGAACACTGAAGCTTTCTTT; CDR3 protein: CASSADRTNTEAFF
clone size: -; J gene: TRBJ2-7; V gene: TRBV28; D gene: TRBD1; CDR3 DNA: TGTGCCGCAACCCGGGACAGTGAATACGAGCAGTACTTC; CDR3 protein: CAATRDSEYEQYF
clone size: once; J gene: TRBJ2-5; V gene: TRBV7-6; D gene: TRBD1; CDR3 DNA: TGTGCCAGCAGCCGCGGCGGGACAGGGGGAGGTATGCAGTACTTC; CDR3 protein: CASSRGGTGGGMQYF
clone size: -; J gene: TRBJ1-5; V gene: TRBV28; D gene: -; CDR3 DNA: TGTGCCAGCAGTTTTAGGACGTCTATAAATCAGCCCCAGCATTTT; CDR3 protein: CASSFRTSINQPQHF